The entry that follows covers one T cell receptor (beta chain) sequence. The target antigen is unknown. This entry comes from a study of cytomegalovirus exposure and HLA in healthy donors. Study at large: According to later analysis, the same platform produced the approximately 120 validation and about 630 first-cohort repertoires. General study findings and limits: That first-cohort TCR clusters tended to co-occur in the 90 to 150 validation repertoires was found in a later analysis.

The table came from immunoSEQ multiplex PCR; TCRdb's copy has only in-frame clones and leaves some out. The table has under 200,000 clones, 86% seen once. Sequencing was carried out using PBMCs. This receptor was obtained from a woman aged 18-30 years in good health and CMV-seronegative.

CDR3 sequence reads: CASPVPDRNSNYGYTF. In DNA, the CDR3 is TGTGCCAGCCCCGTCCCCGACAGAAACTCTAACTATGGCTACACCTTC. The chain is built from TRBV2 and TRBJ1-2; possible D gene TRBD1, 5 bases. The CDR3 is 16 amino acids. Germline V gene lookup returns CDR1 SNHLY and CDR2 FYNNEI. V was trimmed by 8 bases and J by 0 bases, leaving 19 bases between them. Combining the CDR3 with reference TRBV2 and TRBJ1-2 gives the whole variable domain EPEVTQTPSHQVTQMGQEVILRCVPISNHLYFYWYRQILGQKVEFLVSFYNNEISEKSEIFDDQFSVERPDGSNFTLKIRSTKLEDSAMYFCASPVPDRNSNYGYTFGSGTRLTVV.